This T cell receptor beta chain was sequenced during a study of blood T cell repertoires in COVID-19. Overall study context: T cells, B-cell-depleted T cells, or PBMCs supplied cDNA or gDNA.

Germline CDR1 MDHEN, CDR2 SYDVKM. Trimming took off 3 bases at V and 1 base at J, with 6 bases between the two ends. The CDR3 is 13 residues long. In the original analysis: Scientists estimated how many nucleated cells there were by amplifying reference gene primers. Profiling relied on immunoSEQ multiplex PCR, and the TCRdb table lists in-frame clones only, not all of them. The DNA gave D and trimming, while V, J and clone size come from that table. This sample has approximately 300,000 clones; more than 75% occur once, and the top ten carry 1%. Sequenced material: peripheral blood. This TCR was sampled from a man aged 50 to 59 with active or convalescent COVID-19. The V and J genes are TRBV28 and TRBJ1-1; no reliable D call. CDR3 in amino acids: CASSFGQNTEAFF. The CDR3 DNA is TGTGCCAGCAGTTTTGGGCAGAACACTGAAGCTTTCTTT.